One sample yielded the 3 T cell receptor beta chains listed below, sequenced in a study of CD4 T cells in relation to SARS-CoV-2 and coronaviruses. These TCRs' antigens remain unknown. Unexposed donor CD4+ T cells date from about 2011-2019, before the COVID-19 pandemic. CD4+ T cells were isolated from the cells after around 10 days of culture. Assay: immunoSEQ multiplex PCR; the TCRdb copy retains only in-frame clones and omits some. The repertoire includes 28,000 or so clones, more than 60% of them detected once, and 15% to 20% sits in the top ten. Sequenced input: CD4+ T cells from PBMCs, cultured in vitro. These receptor sequences come from a human donor in good health.

The CDR3 spells CTSSQSGGDTQYF. CDR3 sequence (DNA): TGCACCAGCAGCCAAAGCGGGGGAGATACGCAGTATTTT. The rearrangement joins TRBV1 to TRBJ2-3; the table's D gene call, TRBD2, was not cross checked with the DNA. TRBV1 is marked as a pseudogene. The CDR3 consists of 13 residues.

The chain uses TRBV12-1 and TRBJ2-4; no DNA check was done on the table's D call, TRBD2. TRBV12-1 is a pseudogene locus. The CDR3 is made up of 13 amino acids. In nucleotides, the CDR3 is TGTGCCAGCAGCTTTGTAGACAAAAACATTCAGTACTTC. Translating gives CASSFVDKNIQYF.

The V call is TRBV3-1 (or the pseudogene TRBV3-2), the J call TRBJ2-7; D perhaps matches TRBD2 (6 bases). The CDR3 sequence is 16 residues long. CDR1 is LGHDT, CDR2 YNNKEL, per germline (reference sequence). V lost 6 bases and J 0 bases, leaving 18 bases between the germline ends. CDR3: CASSEEPRGTSYEQYF. DNA of the CDR3: TGTGCCAGCAGTGAAGAACCCCGCGGGACCTCCTACGAGCAGTACTTC.